The 8 T cell receptor beta chains below were found in one sample sequenced in a study of cytomegalovirus exposure and HLA in healthy donors (dated by TCRdb to the late 2010s). The library was prepared using the immunoSEQ multiplex PCR assay. TCRdb stores this immuneACCESS table with in-frame sequences only. Part of the clones is absent; in the studies checked, under half of the shortfall reflects unresolved V genes, and no reason is known for the rest. This sample is represented by tens of thousands of clones; around 97% of them were singletons. Clones ranked in the top ten supply over 2% of the sample. Sequencing was performed on PBMCs. These receptors were obtained from a man between 18 and 29 years old in good health and CMV-seronegative.

The V gene is TRBV28, the J gene TRBJ2-3, with 9 nucleotides matching TRBD1. In germline, CDR1 is MDHEN, CDR2 SYDVKM. V lost 3 bases to trimming and J lost 3 bases; unmatched junction nucleotides: 4. The CDR3 totals 15 residues. CDR3 sequence: CASSLLDRGTDTQYF. The CDR3 region has the DNA TGTGCCAGCAGTTTGTTGGACAGGGGTACAGATACGCAGTATTTT.

With respect to this clone: This same CDR3 is encoded by further DNA sequences in the sample. The chain uses TRBV27 and TRBJ1-1; D may be TRBD1 (5 bases). V lost 6 bases and J lost 1, with 12 bases in between. Per the germline V gene, CDR1 is MNHEY and CDR2 is SMNVEV (reference sequence). The CDR3 extends over 14 amino acids. CDR3 loop: CASSPGTANTEAFF. The DNA for the CDR3 is TGTGCCAGCAGCCCCGGGACTGCGAACACTGAAGCTTTCTTT.

This clone appeared once. The chain employs TRBV7-6 and TRBJ1-2, with 8 bases identical to TRBD1. The CDR3 is made up of 14 amino acids. Germline assignment: CDR1 SGHVS and CDR2 FNYEAQ. The trim removed 5 bases at V and 4 bases at J, leaving 6 bases unmatched. The chain's CDR3 is CASSPGGVVYGYTF. CDR3 DNA: TGTGCCAGCAGCCCAGGGGGCGTAGTCTATGGCTACACCTTC.

The rearrangement links TRBV11-1 to TRBJ1-2, with TRBD1 identical over 9 bases. The CDR3 length is 15 residues. The germline V gene has CDR1 SGHAT and CDR2 FQDESV (reference sequence). V was pared by 5 bases and J by 6 bases, with 10 bases of the junction left unmatched. CDR3 loop: CASSTNRDRVNGYTF. The CDR3 region has the DNA TGTGCCAGCAGCACGAACCGGGACAGGGTCAATGGCTACACCTTC.

The chain links TRBV19 to TRBJ1-4, with D tentatively TRBD1 (5 bases). The V end was cut by 3 bases, the J end by 3 bases, with 8 bases between. Germline V gives CDR1 LNHDA, CDR2 SQIVND (reference sequence). The CDR3 runs to 14 residues. The DNA of the CDR3 is TGTGCCAGTAGTATCAGGGATTCTAATGAAAAACTGTTTTTT. Encoded protein: CASSIRDSNEKLFF.

V and J are TRBV28 and TRBJ1-2; TRBD1 matches at 9 bases. Germline trimming cut 4 bases from V and 4 bases from J; bases unmatched to any gene: 4. From germline, CDR1 is MDHEN and CDR2 SYDVKM. The CDR3 sequence is 14 residues long. The CDR3 region is CASSSRQGGYGYTF. The CDR3 coding sequence is TGTGCCAGCAGTTCCCGACAGGGGGGCTATGGCTACACCTTC.

The chain carries TRBV11-2 and TRBJ2-7; D unclear. V gave up 0 bases and J gave up 3 bases, with 21 bases separating them. The CDR3 runs to 18 residues. Germline V gene sequence: CDR1 SGHAT, CDR2 FQNNGV. CDR3 DNA sequence: TGTGCCAGCAGCTTAGATCCACCGACGCGACTGTTCTACTACGAGCAGTACTTC. Translation gives CASSLDPPTRLFYYEQYF.

The J gene is TRBJ2-1, the V gene TRBV7-6; 12 bases agree with TRBD2. CDR3 length equals 16 residues. V was clipped by 1 base and J by 4 bases; unmatched bases: 2. Germline V gives CDR1 SGHVS, CDR2 FNYEAQ. Here the CDR3 DNA reads TGTGCCAGCAGCTTAGAAGGGACTAGCGGGTACAATGAGCAGTTCTTC. Protein product: CASSLEGTSGYNEQFF.